Below, 4 T cell receptor beta chains from the same sample are listed, as sequenced in a study of early T cells in non-severe SARS-CoV-2 infection (dated by TCRdb to about 2021). The library was obtained by 5' RACE. The listed sequencing device is NextSeq 500. The raw public reads went through TCRdb reprocessing: fastp at Q25, MiXCR clone calling, in-frame beta chains kept. A single entry per CDR3 protein holds the most common genes and DNA from its merged rows. The sample table records roughly 100,000 distinct CDR3 sequences; around 13% of these occur just once. 5.5% to 7% of the sample goes to the ten largest clones. Sequencing used whole blood. Receptors originate from an adult who was a healthcare worker with PCR-confirmed SARS-CoV-2 infection or an uninfected control (not recorded which).

With regard to this clonotype: Without the conserved terminal phenylalanine or tryptophan, this CDR3 likely stems from a read error. The DNA is left out, because the CDR3 cannot be placed on it with certainty; the CDR3 is given as TCRdb lists it. The chain recombines TRBV28 with TRBJ1-6. Both ends counted, the CDR3 spans 14 residues. Germline V lookup: CDR1 MDHEN, CDR2 SYDVKM. The CDR3 here is CASSLPTLNSPLHS.

In its sample, this clonotype was seen a few times. This rearrangement joins TRBV11-3 to TRBJ2-7; TRBD2 aligns across 9 bases. This CDR3 comprises 17 residues. Germline V gene sequence: CDR1 SGHNT, CDR2 YENEEA. J gave up 0 bases and V 1 base, and 7 bases lay outside the gene matches. DNA for the CDR3: TGTGCCAGCAGCTTAGCGACGGGAGCGGGAGGCTCCTACGAGCAGTACTTC. Translation: CASSLATGAGGSYEQYF.

This clonotype occurred a few times. The V and J genes are TRBV3-1 and TRBJ2-1; D call uncertain. This CDR3 has 12 amino acids. Trimming stripped 1 base from V and 9 bases from J, with 7 bases between. The germline V gene has CDR1 LGHDT and CDR2 YNNKEL (reference sequence). CDR3 DNA: TGTGCCAGCAGCCAAGGTTTAGGTGAGCAGTTCTTC. It codes for CASSQGLGEQFF.

This clonotype was seen at least ten times. This chain uses TRBV11-2 with TRBJ2-7; the D is unclear. CDR1 is SGHAT, CDR2 FQNNGV, per germline. V was clipped by 1 base and J by 1 base, with 8 bases between them. The CDR3 sequence is 14 residues long. Written as DNA, the CDR3 is TGTGCCAGCAGCTTAGTAGTAGGTTCCTACGAGCAGTACTTC. This gives the protein CASSLVVGSYEQYF.